This is a list of T cell receptor beta chains from one sample in a study of radiation and T cells in renal cell carcinoma. The assay was immunoSEQ multiplex PCR, and TCRdb's table has in-frame clones only and misses some. The repertoire consists of 120,000 to 150,000 clones, with 70% to 90% occurring once and the leading ten covering over 15%. Here the sequenced sample was blood, taken from a patient whose treatment included radiotherapy and nephrectomy. The receptor source for this set is a woman in her forties or fifties with renal cell carcinoma. Both conserved end residues are part of each CDR3. D genes are given only for firm matches. Rows give clone size only sometimes, using once, few, many, or a class for an expanded clone.

abundance	v_gene	d_gene	j_gene	CDR3aa	CDR3nt
-	TRBV7-8	-	TRBJ1-4	CASSPAILPNEKLFF	TGTGCCAGCAGCCCAGCCATACTGCCGAATGAAAAACTGTTTTTT
-	TRBV7-2	TRBD2	TRBJ2-1	CASSPRLAGAGEQFF	TGTGCCAGCAGCCCCAGACTAGCGGGGGCTGGTGAGCAGTTCTTC
-	TRBV5-1	TRBD1	TRBJ2-7	CASSLEGQGNEQYF	TGCGCCAGCAGCTTGGAGGGACAGGGGAACGAGCAGTACTTC
-	TRBV27	TRBD2	TRBJ2-5	CASSYRTTSGRETQYF	TGTGCCAGCAGTTACCGAACGACTAGCGGGAGGGAGACCCAGTACTTC
-	TRBV4-3	-	TRBJ2-5	CASSQGRSEQETQYF	TGCGCCAGCAGCCAAGGAAGGAGCGAGCAAGAGACCCAGTACTTC
-	TRBV9	-	TRBJ1-5	CASSSGGYSNQPQHF	TGTGCCAGCAGCAGTGGGGGGTATAGCAATCAGCCCCAGCATTTT
once	TRBV18	TRBD2	TRBJ2-7	CASSPPGLAGGRPEQYF	TGTGCCAGCTCACCGCCGGGACTAGCGGGAGGCCGCCCCGAGCAGTACTTC
-	TRBV9	-	TRBJ2-3	CASSVSGRSDTQYF	TGTGCCAGCAGCGTTTCCGGGCGATCAGATACGCAGTATTTT
-	TRBV15	-	TRBJ2-2	CATSRAGAGTGELFF	TGTGCCACCAGCAGAGCGGGGGCGGGCACCGGGGAGCTGTTTTTT
-	TRBV11-2	-	TRBJ1-2	CASSSGGDSAVFTF	TGTGCCAGCAGCTCCGGTGGGGACTCCGCCGTCTTCACCTTC
few	TRBV2	-	TRBJ2-1	CASLNPGVYEQFF	TGTGCCAGCTTAAATCCAGGTGTCTATGAGCAGTTCTTC
-	TRBV4-1	-	TRBJ2-7	CASSQTRTGAGGQYF	TGCGCCAGCAGCCAAACCCGGACAGGAGCCGGGGGGCAGTATTTC
-	TRBV6-1	-	TRBJ1-1	CAGKKGTQNTEAFF	TGTGCCGGAAAGAAAGGGACTCAGAACACTGAAGCTTTCTTT
-	TRBV7-2	-	TRBJ1-2	CASSLLTKDDGYTF	TGTGCCAGCAGCTTATTGACTAAGGACGATGGCTACACCTTC
-	TRBV25-1	TRBD2	TRBJ2-7	CASRKTSGRNEQYF	TGTGCCAGCAGGAAGACTAGCGGGAGGAACGAGCAGTACTTC
-	TRBV5-1	-	TRBJ1-2	CASSSGETNYGYTF	TGCGCCAGCAGCTCGGGGGAGACTAACTATGGCTACACCTTC
-	TRBV7-2	-	TRBJ1-1	CASSFRQDTEAFF	TGTGCCAGCAGTTTCCGACAGGACACTGAAGCTTTCTTT
-	TRBV20-1	-	TRBJ2-1	CSAQMFEQFF	TGCAGTGCCCAAATGTTTGAGCAGTTCTTC
-	TRBV5-6	TRBD1	TRBJ2-5	CASSWRTGNLQETQYF	TGTGCCAGCAGCTGGAGGACAGGCAATCTCCAAGAGACCCAGTACTTC
once	TRBV5-1	-	TRBJ1-3	CASSRGGGNTIYF	TGCGCCAGCAGCCGCGGGGGCGGAAACACCATATATTTT
-	TRBV6-1	TRBD2	TRBJ2-1	CASSEGGSSYNEQFF	TGTGCCAGCAGTGAAGGCGGGAGCTCCTACAATGAGCAGTTCTTC
-	TRBV5-8	-	TRBJ2-7	CASSSRRAAGYEQYF	TGTGCCAGCAGCTCGAGGAGGGCCGCCGGATACGAGCAGTACTTC
-	TRBV5-4	-	TRBJ1-4	CASSLTGPNEKLFF	TGTGCCAGCAGCTTGACAGGGCCAAATGAAAAACTGTTTTTT
once	TRBV13	TRBD2	TRBJ2-3	CASSPPPKLAGDTDTQYF	TGTGCCAGCAGCCCTCCCCCCAAACTAGCGGGGGACACAGATACGCAGTATTTT
-	TRBV4-2	-	TRBJ2-3	CASSQGWQGTDTQYF	TGTGCCAGCAGCCAGGGATGGCAGGGCACAGATACGCAGTATTTT
-	TRBV4-1	TRBD2	TRBJ2-1	CASSLSGTSGRNEQFF	TGCGCCAGCAGCCTTTCCGGGACTAGCGGTCGTAATGAGCAGTTCTTC
-	TRBV9	-	TRBJ2-7	CASSAPGRNYEQYF	TGTGCCAGCAGCGCACCGGGACGGAACTACGAGCAGTACTTC
-	TRBV7-2	-	TRBJ1-6	CASSLYGTTGEPLHF	TGTGCCAGCAGCTTATACGGGACGACAGGCGAACCCCTCCACTTT
-	TRBV28	-	TRBJ1-4	CASSARGETNEKLFF	TGTGCCAGCAGCGCTCGAGGGGAAACTAATGAAAAACTGTTTTTT
few	TRBV10-3	-	TRBJ1-2	CAITGLAGYGYTF	TGTGCCATCACCGGCCTGGCGGGCTATGGCTACACCTTC
-	TRBV9	-	TRBJ2-5	CASSVNTEQETQYF	TGTGCCAGCAGCGTCAACACGGAACAAGAGACCCAGTACTTC
once	TRBV30	-	TRBJ1-2	CAWRGSVRENYGYTF	TGTGCCTGGAGAGGCTCCGTGCGGGAAAACTATGGCTACACCTTC
-	TRBV10-1	TRBD2	TRBJ2-3	CATSDGLAGEADTQYF	TGCGCCACTTCTGATGGGCTAGCGGGAGAAGCGGATACGCAGTATTTT
-	TRBV7-2	TRBD1	TRBJ2-2	CASSVRDRSNTGELFF	TGTGCCAGCAGCGTCCGGGACAGATCGAACACCGGGGAGCTGTTTTTT
-	TRBV11-2	-	TRBJ2-7	CASSATGAGYEQYF	TGTGCCAGCAGCGCGACGGGAGCTGGCTACGAGCAGTACTTC
-	TRBV14	-	TRBJ1-1	CASSQDRFWAFF	TGTGCCAGCAGCCAAGATAGATTTTGGGCTTTCTTT
-	TRBV7-2	-	TRBJ2-3	CASSLDNGASTDTQYF	TGTGCCAGCAGCTTAGATAACGGGGCTAGCACAGATACGCAGTATTTT
-	TRBV27	-	TRBJ2-7	CASRSISYEQYF	TGTGCCAGCAGATCTATCTCCTACGAGCAGTACTTC
-	TRBV6-4	TRBD1	TRBJ2-7	CALVKGQPYYEQYF	TGTGCCCTCGTAAAGGGACAGCCATACTACGAGCAGTACTTC